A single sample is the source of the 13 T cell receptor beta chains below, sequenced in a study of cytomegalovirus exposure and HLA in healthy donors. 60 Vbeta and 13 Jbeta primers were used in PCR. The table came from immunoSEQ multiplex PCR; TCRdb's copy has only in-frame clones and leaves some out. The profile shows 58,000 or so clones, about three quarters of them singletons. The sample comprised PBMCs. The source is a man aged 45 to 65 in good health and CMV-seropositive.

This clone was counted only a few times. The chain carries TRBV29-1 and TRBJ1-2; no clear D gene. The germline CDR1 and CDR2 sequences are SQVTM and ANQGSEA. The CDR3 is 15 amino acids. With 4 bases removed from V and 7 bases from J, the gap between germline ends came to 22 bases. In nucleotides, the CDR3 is TGCAGCGTTGGGGCAGAACTCGGCGTCAGTTCTGGCTACACCTTC. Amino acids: CSVGAELGVSSGYTF. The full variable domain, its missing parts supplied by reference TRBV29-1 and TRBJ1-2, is SAVISQKPSRDICQRGTSLTIQCQVDSQVTMMFWYRQQPGQSLTLIATANQGSEATYESGFVIDKFPISRPNLTFSTLTVSNMSPEDSSIYLCSVGAELGVSSGYTFGSGTRLTVV.

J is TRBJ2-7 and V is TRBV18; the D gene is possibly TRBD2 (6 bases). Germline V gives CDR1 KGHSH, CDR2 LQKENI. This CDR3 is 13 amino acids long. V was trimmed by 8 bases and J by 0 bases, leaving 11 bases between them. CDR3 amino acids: CASNSGDSYEQYF. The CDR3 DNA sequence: TGTGCCAGCAATTCGGGGGACTCCTACGAGCAGTACTTC.

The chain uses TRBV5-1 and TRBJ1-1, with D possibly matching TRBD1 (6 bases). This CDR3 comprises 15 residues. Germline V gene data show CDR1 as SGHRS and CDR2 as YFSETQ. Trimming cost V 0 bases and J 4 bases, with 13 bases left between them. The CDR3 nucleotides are TGCGCCAGCAGCTTGGATACAGGGAGTCCCACTGAAGCTTTCTTT. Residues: CASSLDTGSPTEAFF. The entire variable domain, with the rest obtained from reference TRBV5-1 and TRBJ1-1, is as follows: KAGVTQTPRYLIKTRGQQVTLSCSPISGHRSVSWYQQTPGQGLQFLFEYFSETQRNKGNFPGRFSGRQFSNSRSEMNVSTLELGDSALYLCASSLDTGSPTEAFFGQGTRLTVV.

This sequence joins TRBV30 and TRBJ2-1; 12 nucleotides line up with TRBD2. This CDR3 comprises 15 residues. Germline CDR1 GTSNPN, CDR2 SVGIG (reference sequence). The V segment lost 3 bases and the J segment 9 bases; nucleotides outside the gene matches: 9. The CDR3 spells CAWRTSSGGASEQFF. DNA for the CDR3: TGTGCCTGGAGGACCTCTAGCGGGGGGGCTTCTGAGCAGTTCTTC.

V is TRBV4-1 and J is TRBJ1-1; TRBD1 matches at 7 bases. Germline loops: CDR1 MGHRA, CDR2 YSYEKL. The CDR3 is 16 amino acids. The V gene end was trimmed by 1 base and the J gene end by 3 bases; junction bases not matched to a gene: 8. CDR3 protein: CASSQGLTGADTEAFF. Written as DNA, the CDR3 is TGCGCCAGCAGCCAAGGTTTAACAGGGGCTGACACTGAAGCTTTCTTT.

CDR3 sequence: CASMRGTRDYEQYF. The DNA for the CDR3 is TGTGCCAGCATGCGGGGGACTAGGGACTACGAGCAGTACTTC. The chain links TRBV27 to TRBJ2-7; 8 nucleotides align to TRBD2. The V and J ends lost 7 bases and 3 bases, in that order; junction bases with no gene match: 8. Germline V gene data show CDR1 as MNHEY and CDR2 as SMNVEV (reference sequence). The CDR3 is made up of 14 amino acids.

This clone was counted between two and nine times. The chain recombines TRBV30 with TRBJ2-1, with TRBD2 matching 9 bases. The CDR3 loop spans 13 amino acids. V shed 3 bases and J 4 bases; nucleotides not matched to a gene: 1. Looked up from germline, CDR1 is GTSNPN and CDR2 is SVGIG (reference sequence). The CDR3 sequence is CAWRAGGYNEQFF. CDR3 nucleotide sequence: TGTGCCTGGAGAGCGGGAGGATACAATGAGCAGTTCTTC.

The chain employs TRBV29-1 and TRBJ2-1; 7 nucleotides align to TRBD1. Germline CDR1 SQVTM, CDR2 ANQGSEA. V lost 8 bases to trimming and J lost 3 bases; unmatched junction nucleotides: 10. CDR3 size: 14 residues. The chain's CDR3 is CSPLTGNDYNEQFF. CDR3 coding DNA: TGCAGCCCGTTGACAGGGAACGACTACAATGAGCAGTTCTTC.

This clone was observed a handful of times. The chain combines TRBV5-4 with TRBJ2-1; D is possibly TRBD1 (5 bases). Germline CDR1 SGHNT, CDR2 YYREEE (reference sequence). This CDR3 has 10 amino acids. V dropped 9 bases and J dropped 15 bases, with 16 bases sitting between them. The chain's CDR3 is CAKTQADLFF. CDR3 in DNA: TGTGCCAAGACACAGGCTGACCTGTTCTTC. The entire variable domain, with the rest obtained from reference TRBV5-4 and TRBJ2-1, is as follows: ETGVTQSPTHLIKTRGQQVTLRCSSQSGHNTVSWYQQALGQGPQFIFQYYREEENGRGNFPPRFSGLQFPNYSSELNVNALELDDSALYLCAKTQADLFFGPGTRLTVL.

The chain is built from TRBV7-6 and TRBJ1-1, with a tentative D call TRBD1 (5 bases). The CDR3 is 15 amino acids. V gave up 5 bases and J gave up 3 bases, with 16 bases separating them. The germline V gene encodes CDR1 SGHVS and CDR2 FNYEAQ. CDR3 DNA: TGTGCCAGCAGCCCACACCAGGGAGGAGACACTGAAGCTTTCTTT. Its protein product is CASSPHQGGDTEAFF.

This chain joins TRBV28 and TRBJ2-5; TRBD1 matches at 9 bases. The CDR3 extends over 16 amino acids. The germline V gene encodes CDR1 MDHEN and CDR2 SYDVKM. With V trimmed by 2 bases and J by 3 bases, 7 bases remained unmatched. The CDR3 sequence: CASSLDGQGSEETQYF. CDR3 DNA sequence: TGTGCCAGCAGTTTAGATGGACAGGGGTCGGAAGAGACCCAGTACTTC.

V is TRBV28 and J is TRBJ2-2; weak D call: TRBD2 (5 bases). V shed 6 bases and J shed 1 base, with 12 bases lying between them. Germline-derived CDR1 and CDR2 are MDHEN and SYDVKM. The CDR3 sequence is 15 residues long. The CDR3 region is CASREVPGNTGELFF. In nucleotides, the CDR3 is TGTGCCAGCAGGGAGGTCCCGGGGAACACCGGGGAGCTGTTTTTT.

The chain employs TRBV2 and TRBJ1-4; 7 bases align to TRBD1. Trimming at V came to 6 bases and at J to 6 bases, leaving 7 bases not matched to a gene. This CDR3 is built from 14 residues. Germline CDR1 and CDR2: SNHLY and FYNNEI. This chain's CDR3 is CASRVQGRDEKLFF. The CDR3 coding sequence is TGTGCCAGCAGGGTACAGGGGCGAGATGAAAAACTGTTTTTT.